Listed here is a single T cell receptor beta chain. Sequencing was performed with immunoSEQ multiplex PCR; in TCRdb, only in-frame clones are kept and a portion is missing. This repertoire shows roughly 220,000 clones, around nine tenths found once; its top ten account for roughly 14%. The V segment lost 7 bases and the J segment 3 bases; nucleotides outside the gene matches: 9. The CDR3 length is 15 residues. Germline lookup yields CDR1 MNHEY and CDR2 SMNVEV (reference sequence). These data come from a study of blood T cell repertoires in COVID-19. Study-wide background: Sources were T cells, B-cell-depleted T cells, or PBMCs; the material itself was cDNA or gDNA.

Sequenced sample: PBMCs or T cells enriched from blood (not recorded which). This receptor was taken from a woman aged 45-65 years with acute COVID-19. The chain couples TRBV27 to TRBJ2-1, with 7 nucleotides matching TRBD2. The CDR3 protein is CASIGASGLYNEQFF. The DNA for the CDR3 is TGTGCCAGCATCGGGGCTAGCGGCCTCTACAATGAGCAGTTCTTC.